Listed below are T cell receptor beta chains from one sample, sequenced in a study of blood T cell repertoires in COVID-19. Clones were sequenced by immunoSEQ multiplex PCR, and TCRdb holds only the in-frame ones, with some missing. The data contain under 250,000 clones, about 83% of them singletons. The sample consisted of PBMCs or T cells enriched from blood (not recorded which). These receptors were taken from a woman aged 40 to 50 who had been exposed to COVID-19. The CDR3 runs from the conserved cysteine through the conserved F or W. Each record gives: D gene, clone size, V gene, J gene, CDR3 DNA, CDR3 protein. The D gene is left open where the match is weak. Some rows mark clone size as missing; the rest say once, few, many or name a class of expanded clone.

D gene: TRBD1
clone size: -
V gene: TRBV18
J gene: TRBJ1-4
CDR3 DNA: TGTGCCAGCTCACCTGGAGAACAGGGGACGGGTGAAAAACTGTTTTTT
CDR3 protein: CASSPGEQGTGEKLFF

D gene: TRBD1
clone size: once
V gene: TRBV18
J gene: TRBJ1-4
CDR3 DNA: TGTGCCAGCTCACCCCTTCGGACAGGGGGCGATGAAAAACTGTTTTTT
CDR3 protein: CASSPLRTGGDEKLFF

D gene: TRBD1
clone size: -
V gene: TRBV2
J gene: TRBJ1-3
CDR3 DNA: TGTGCCAGCAGTGAATTGGGACAGGGGGGAAACACCATATATTTT
CDR3 protein: CASSELGQGGNTIYF

D gene: -
clone size: -
V gene: TRBV19
J gene: TRBJ1-5
CDR3 DNA: TGTGCCAGTAGTATCCCAGGGAGGGGGGGCAATCAGCCCCAGCATTTT
CDR3 protein: CASSIPGRGGNQPQHF

D gene: -
clone size: -
V gene: TRBV27
J gene: TRBJ1-2
CDR3 DNA: TGTGCCAGCAGTTTCGGGGGTAGCTATGGCTACACCTTC
CDR3 protein: CASSFGGSYGYTF

D gene: -
clone size: -
V gene: TRBV9
J gene: TRBJ1-1
CDR3 DNA: TGTGCCAGCACCCCGGACGGGGGGCGAAACACTGAAGCTTTCTTT
CDR3 protein: CASTPDGGRNTEAFF

D gene: TRBD1
clone size: -
V gene: TRBV5-1
J gene: TRBJ2-7
CDR3 DNA: TGCGCCAGCACAATACAGACAGGGGTGGACGAGCAGTACTTC
CDR3 protein: CASTIQTGVDEQYF

D gene: TRBD1
clone size: -
V gene: TRBV3-1/TRBV3-2
J gene: TRBJ2-7
CDR3 DNA: TGTGCCAGCAGCCAAGCGACAGGGGACAGGGACGAGCAGTACTTC
CDR3 protein: CASSQATGDRDEQYF

D gene: TRBD1
clone size: once
V gene: TRBV4-2
J gene: TRBJ1-4
CDR3 DNA: TGTGCCAGCAGCCAAGGGGCCAGCCTGGGACAGATGGGTGAAAAACTGTTTTTT
CDR3 protein: CASSQGASLGQMGEKLFF

D gene: TRBD2
clone size: -
V gene: TRBV2
J gene: TRBJ2-1
CDR3 DNA: TGTGCCAGCTGCTCCAGCCCCGGCGGGGGAAATGAGCAGTTCTTC
CDR3 protein: CASCSSPGGGNEQFF

D gene: TRBD1
clone size: -
V gene: TRBV19
J gene: TRBJ1-3
CDR3 DNA: TGTGCCAGTTTTACAGGGGCCCGTGGAAACACCATATATTTT
CDR3 protein: CASFTGARGNTIYF

D gene: -
clone size: -
V gene: TRBV19
J gene: TRBJ1-2
CDR3 DNA: TGTGCCAGTAGTATACCCCCCGGGGGGGGAGGCTACACCTTC
CDR3 protein: CASSIPPGGGGYTF

D gene: -
clone size: -
V gene: TRBV7-9
J gene: TRBJ1-1
CDR3 DNA: TGTGCCAGCAGCTTCGTTCGCAGCGGAGCTTTCTTT
CDR3 protein: CASSFVRSGAFF

D gene: TRBD1
clone size: once
V gene: TRBV3-1/TRBV3-2
J gene: TRBJ2-3
CDR3 DNA: TGTGCCAGCAGCCAATTCACCGGGACAGGGGGGTTAGATACGCAGTATTTT
CDR3 protein: CASSQFTGTGGLDTQYF

D gene: -
clone size: -
V gene: TRBV28
J gene: TRBJ1-2
CDR3 DNA: TGTGCCAGCAGTTTACAGGGTGGCTACACCTTC
CDR3 protein: CASSLQGGYTF

D gene: TRBD1
clone size: -
V gene: TRBV19
J gene: TRBJ2-6
CDR3 DNA: TGTGCCAGTAGTGTTCTAACAGGGGCTGGGGCCAACGTCCTGACTTTC
CDR3 protein: CASSVLTGAGANVLTF

D gene: TRBD2
clone size: -
V gene: TRBV7-6
J gene: TRBJ2-3
CDR3 DNA: TGTGCCAGCAGCTTAGCTATCACTAGCGGGGAAACGCAGTATTTT
CDR3 protein: CASSLAITSGETQYF

D gene: -
clone size: -
V gene: TRBV29-1
J gene: TRBJ1-4
CDR3 DNA: TGCAGCGTTGGGCGGACTTCGGACTCTAATGAAAAACTGTTTTTT
CDR3 protein: CSVGRTSDSNEKLFF

D gene: TRBD1
clone size: -
V gene: TRBV19
J gene: TRBJ1-5
CDR3 DNA: TGTGCCAGTAGTACTGGGACAGGGGCGGGACAGCCCCAGCATTTT
CDR3 protein: CASSTGTGAGQPQHF

D gene: TRBD1
clone size: -
V gene: TRBV4-3
J gene: TRBJ1-2
CDR3 DNA: TGCGCCAGCAGCTGGGACAGAGGGGGGAATGGCTACACCTTC
CDR3 protein: CASSWDRGGNGYTF

D gene: -
clone size: -
V gene: TRBV3-1/TRBV3-2
J gene: TRBJ1-3
CDR3 DNA: TGTGCCAGCAACAAGGGGGGGGGAAACACCATATATTTT
CDR3 protein: CASNKGGGNTIYF

D gene: TRBD1
clone size: -
V gene: TRBV27
J gene: TRBJ2-2
CDR3 DNA: TGTGCCCGATCCACTCTAGGGGACAGGGAGGTCACCGGGGAGCTGTTTTTT
CDR3 protein: CARSTLGDREVTGELFF

D gene: TRBD1
clone size: -
V gene: TRBV5-4
J gene: TRBJ1-2
CDR3 DNA: TGTGCCAGCAGCTTGGGGGACAGGGACTATGGCTACACCTTC
CDR3 protein: CASSLGDRDYGYTF

D gene: -
clone size: many
V gene: TRBV19
J gene: TRBJ1-1
CDR3 DNA: TGTGCCAGTAGCCCTCTTTTCGGCACTGAAGCTTTCTTT
CDR3 protein: CASSPLFGTEAFF

D gene: -
clone size: -
V gene: TRBV7-3
J gene: TRBJ1-1
CDR3 DNA: TGTGCCAGCAGCTTAACGGGGGGATTGAACACTGAAGCTTTCTTT
CDR3 protein: CASSLTGGLNTEAFF

D gene: -
clone size: -
V gene: TRBV14
J gene: TRBJ1-1
CDR3 DNA: TGTGCCAGCAGCAAAGCCCGCTTGGGGGGCACTGAAGCTTTCTTT
CDR3 protein: CASSKARLGGTEAFF

D gene: -
clone size: -
V gene: TRBV7-6
J gene: TRBJ2-2
CDR3 DNA: TGTGCCAGCGGCCAGTATACGAACACCGGGGAGCTGTTTTTT
CDR3 protein: CASGQYTNTGELFF

D gene: TRBD1
clone size: -
V gene: TRBV12-3/TRBV12-4
J gene: TRBJ1-2
CDR3 DNA: TGTGCCAGCAGTTTGGGACAGAACTATGGCTACACCTTC
CDR3 protein: CASSLGQNYGYTF

D gene: TRBD1
clone size: -
V gene: TRBV30
J gene: TRBJ1-4
CDR3 DNA: TGTGCCTGCCAAGGACAGGGGGAAAAACTGTTTTTT
CDR3 protein: CACQGQGEKLFF

D gene: -
clone size: -
V gene: TRBV10-3
J gene: TRBJ1-1
CDR3 DNA: TGTGCCATCAGTGAGTCGGCGGTCACTGAAGCTTTCTTT
CDR3 protein: CAISESAVTEAFF